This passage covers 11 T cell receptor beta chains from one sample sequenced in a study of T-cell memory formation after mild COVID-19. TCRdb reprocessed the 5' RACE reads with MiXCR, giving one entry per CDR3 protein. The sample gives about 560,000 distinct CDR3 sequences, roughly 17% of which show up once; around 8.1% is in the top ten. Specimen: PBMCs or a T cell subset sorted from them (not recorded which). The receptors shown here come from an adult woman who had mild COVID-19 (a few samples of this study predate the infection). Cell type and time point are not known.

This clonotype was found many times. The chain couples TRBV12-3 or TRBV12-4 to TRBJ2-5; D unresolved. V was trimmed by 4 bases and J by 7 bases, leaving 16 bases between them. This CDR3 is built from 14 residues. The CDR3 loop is CASSSFSGVGTQYF. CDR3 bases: TGTGCCAGCAGTTCCTTTAGTGGAGTCGGGACCCAGTACTTC.

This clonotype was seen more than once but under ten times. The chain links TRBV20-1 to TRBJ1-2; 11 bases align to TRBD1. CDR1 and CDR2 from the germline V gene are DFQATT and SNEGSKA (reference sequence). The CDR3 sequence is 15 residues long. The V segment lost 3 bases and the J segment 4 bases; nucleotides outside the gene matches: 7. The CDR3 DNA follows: TGCAGTGCTAGCGGGACAGGGGGGGATGGCTATGGCTACACCTTC. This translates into CSASGTGGDGYGYTF.

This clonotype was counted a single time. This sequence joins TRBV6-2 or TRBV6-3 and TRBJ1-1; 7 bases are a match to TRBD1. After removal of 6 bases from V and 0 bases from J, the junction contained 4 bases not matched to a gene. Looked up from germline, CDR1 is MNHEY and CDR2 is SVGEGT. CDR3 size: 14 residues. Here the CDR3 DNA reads TGTGCCAGCAGGAGGGACAGCTTGAACACTGAAGCTTTCTTT. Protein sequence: CASRRDSLNTEAFF.

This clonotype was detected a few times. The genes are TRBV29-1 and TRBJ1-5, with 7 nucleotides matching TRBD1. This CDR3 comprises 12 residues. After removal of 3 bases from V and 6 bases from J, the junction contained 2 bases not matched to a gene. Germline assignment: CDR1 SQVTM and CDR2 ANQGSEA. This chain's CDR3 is CSVEQGGQPQHF. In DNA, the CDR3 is TGCAGCGTTGAGCAGGGGGGTCAGCCCCAGCATTTT. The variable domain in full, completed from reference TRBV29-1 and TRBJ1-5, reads SAVISQKPSRDICQRGTSLTIQCQVDSQVTMMFWYRQQPGQSLTLIATANQGSEATYESGFVIDKFPISRPNLTFSTLTVSNMSPEDSSIYLCSVEQGGQPQHFGDGTRLSIL.

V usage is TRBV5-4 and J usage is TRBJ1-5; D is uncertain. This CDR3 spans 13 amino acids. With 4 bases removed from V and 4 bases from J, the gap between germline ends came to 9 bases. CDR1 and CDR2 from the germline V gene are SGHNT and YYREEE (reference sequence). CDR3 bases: TGTGCCAGCAGCAAGGACGTAAATCAGCCCCAGCATTTT. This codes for CASSKDVNQPQHF.

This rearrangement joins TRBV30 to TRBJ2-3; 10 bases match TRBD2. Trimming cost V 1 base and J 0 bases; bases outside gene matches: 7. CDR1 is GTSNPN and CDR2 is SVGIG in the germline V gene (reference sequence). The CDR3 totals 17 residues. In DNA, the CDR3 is TGTGCCTGGAGTGCCTTACTGACTAGCGGGAGCACAGATACGCAGTATTTT. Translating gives CAWSALLTSGSTDTQYF. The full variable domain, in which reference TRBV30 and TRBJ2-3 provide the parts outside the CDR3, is SQTIHQWPATLVQPVGSPLSLECTVEGTSNPNLYWYRQAAGRGLQLLFYSVGIGQISSEVPQNLSASRPQDRQFILSSKKLLLSDSGFYLCAWSALLTSGSTDTQYFGPGTRLTVL.

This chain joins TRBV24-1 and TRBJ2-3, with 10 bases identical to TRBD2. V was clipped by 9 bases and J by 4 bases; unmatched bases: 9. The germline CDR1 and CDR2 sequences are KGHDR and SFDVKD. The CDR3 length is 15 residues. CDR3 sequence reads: CATARASGSADTQYF. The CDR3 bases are TGTGCCACCGCGCGGGCTAGCGGGAGTGCAGATACGCAGTATTTT.

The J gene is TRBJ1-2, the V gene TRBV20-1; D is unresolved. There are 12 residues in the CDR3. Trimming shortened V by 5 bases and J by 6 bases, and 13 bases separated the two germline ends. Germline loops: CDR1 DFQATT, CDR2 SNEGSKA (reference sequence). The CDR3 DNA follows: TGCAGTGCTGGTCGGGGAACAGATGGCTACACCTTC. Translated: CSAGRGTDGYTF.

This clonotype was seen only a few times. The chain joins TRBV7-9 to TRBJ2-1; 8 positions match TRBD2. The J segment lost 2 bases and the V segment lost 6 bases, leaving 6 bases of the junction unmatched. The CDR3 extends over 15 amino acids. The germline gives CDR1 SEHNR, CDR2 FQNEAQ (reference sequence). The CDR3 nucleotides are TGTGCCAGCAGAGGAACTAGCGGCACCTACAATGAGCAGTTCTTC. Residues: CASRGTSGTYNEQFF.

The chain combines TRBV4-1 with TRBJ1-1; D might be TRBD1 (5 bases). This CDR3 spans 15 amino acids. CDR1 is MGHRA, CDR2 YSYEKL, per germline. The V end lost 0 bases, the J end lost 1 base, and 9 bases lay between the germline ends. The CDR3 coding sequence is TGCGCCAGCAGCCAAGAACCAGGGCGGAACACTGAAGCTTTCTTT. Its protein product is CASSQEPGRNTEAFF.

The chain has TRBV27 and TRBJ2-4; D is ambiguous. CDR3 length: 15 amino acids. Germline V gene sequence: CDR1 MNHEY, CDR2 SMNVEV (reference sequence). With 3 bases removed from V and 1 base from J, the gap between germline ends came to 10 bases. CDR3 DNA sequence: TGTGCCAGCAGTTTTCAGGCGGCGGCCAAAAACATTCAGTACTTC. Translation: CASSFQAAAKNIQYF.